This entry lists 21 T cell receptor beta chains sequenced from one sample in a study of blood T cell repertoires in COVID-19. This table comes from immunoSEQ multiplex PCR, and its TCRdb copy is limited to in-frame clones, with some not included. The table records tens of thousands of clones, about nine tenths of them present only once. Input material: peripheral blood. The receptors were sampled from a man aged 50 to 59 with active COVID-19.

V is TRBV5-1 and J is TRBJ2-5; 9 nucleotides match TRBD1. The CDR3 covers 15 residues. CDR1 is SGHRS and CDR2 is YFSETQ in the germline V gene. V trimming: 4 bases; J trimming: 5 bases; junction bases outside the gene matches: 9. The CDR3 sequence is CASSATGTGRETQYF. The CDR3 region has the DNA TGCGCCAGCAGCGCCACCGGGACAGGGAGGGAGACCCAGTACTTC.

The rearrangement links TRBV11-3 to TRBJ2-3; D might be TRBD2 (5 bases). V dropped 4 bases and J dropped 10 bases, with 12 bases sitting between them. The CDR3 sequence is 12 residues long. Germline assignment: CDR1 SGHNT and CDR2 YENEEA. The CDR3 coding sequence is TGTGCCAGCAGCTCGGGTGAAGCGGCGCAGTATTTT. Protein: CASSSGEAAQYF.

The V gene is TRBV18, the J gene TRBJ1-4; D might be TRBD1 (6 bases). V was shortened by 3 bases and J by 8 bases, with 13 bases between the two germline ends. The CDR3 is 14 residues long. Per germline, CDR1 KGHSH and CDR2 LQKENI. The CDR3 is CASSPAQGKEKLFF. The CDR3 DNA follows: TGTGCCAGCTCACCGGCGCAGGGGAAGGAAAAACTGTTTTTT.

The chain links TRBV7-2 to TRBJ2-1; 9 bases match TRBD1. CDR1 SGHTA and CDR2 FQGNSA come from the germline V gene. V shed 4 bases, J shed 4 bases, and the junction held 5 bases outside the gene matches. The CDR3 is 15 residues long. The CDR3 DNA reads as TGTGCCAGCAGCTACGGACAGGGGCGATACAATGAGCAGTTCTTC. Translating gives CASSYGQGRYNEQFF.

The chain couples TRBV19 to TRBJ1-1; tentative D call: TRBD1 (6 bases). The germline gives CDR1 LNHDA, CDR2 SQIVND (reference sequence). Deletions cut 6 bases from V and 1 base from J, with 9 bases between. This CDR3 is 13 amino acids long. CDR3 sequence (DNA): TGTGCCAGTAGGTACAGGGAGAACACTGAAGCTTTCTTT. Translation: CASRYRENTEAFF.

This CDR3 is CASSSSPNLEGPQHF. The CDR3 nucleotides are TGCGCCAGCAGCTCTAGCCCCAACTTAGAAGGTCCCCAGCATTTT. This chain links TRBV5-1 with TRBJ1-5; unclear D gene. Trimming shortened V by 3 bases and J by 10 bases, and 20 bases separated the two germline ends. The germline V gene has CDR1 SGHRS and CDR2 YFSETQ. The CDR3 totals 15 residues.

The V call is TRBV5-1, the J call TRBJ2-5; 14 bases are a match to TRBD2. This CDR3 comprises 17 residues. Germline CDR1 and CDR2: SGHRS and YFSETQ. V lost 4 bases, J lost 4 bases, and 9 bases stayed unmatched. CDR3: CASSGGGLAGARETQYF. In nucleotides, the CDR3 is TGCGCCAGCAGCGGCGGGGGACTAGCGGGAGCGCGAGAGACCCAGTACTTC.

This clone showed up just a few times. This sequence joins TRBV27 and TRBJ1-1; 7 positions match TRBD1. The CDR3 runs to 14 residues. CDR1 and CDR2 (germline): MNHEY, SMNVEV (reference sequence). V dropped 5 bases and J dropped 1; count of bases not matched to a gene: 4. CDR3 bases: TGTGCCAGCAGTGACAGGGACACGAACACTGAAGCTTTCTTT. This gives the protein CASSDRDTNTEAFF.

The chain recombines TRBV6-2 or TRBV6-3 with TRBJ1-1; possible D gene TRBD1, 5 bases. This CDR3 has 14 residues. V was cut by 0 bases and J by 3 bases, with 8 bases left in between. From germline, CDR1 is MNHEY and CDR2 SVGEGT. CDR3 residues: CASSYSARDTEAFF. The CDR3 DNA sequence: TGTGCCAGCAGTTACTCGGCCAGGGACACTGAAGCTTTCTTT.

The gene calls are TRBV7-9 and TRBJ1-6, with TRBD1 matching over 7 bases. CDR3 length: 15 residues. The J segment lost 9 bases and the V segment lost 5 bases, leaving 10 bases of the junction unmatched. Germline lookup yields CDR1 SEHNR and CDR2 FQNEAQ (reference sequence). The CDR3 loop is CASSLMPRGRSPLHF. In nucleotides, the CDR3 is TGTGCCAGCAGCCTGATGCCTAGGGGGCGTTCACCCCTCCACTTT.

The chain recombines TRBV12-3 or TRBV12-4 with TRBJ2-1; no clear D gene. V was trimmed by 4 bases and J by 7 bases, leaving 5 bases between them. The CDR3 runs to 11 residues. CDR3 protein: CASSSENEQFF. CDR3 nucleotide sequence: TGTGCCAGCAGTTCAGAAAATGAGCAGTTCTTC.

This rearrangement joins TRBV19 to TRBJ2-1; maybe TRBD2 (6 bases). V shed 3 bases and J shed 4 bases, with 13 bases lying between them. This CDR3 is built from 15 residues. The germline CDR1 and CDR2 sequences are LNHDA and SQIVND (reference sequence). The CDR3, as DNA: TGTGCCAGTAGTATCGGAGCGGGTCCTTACAATGAGCAGTTCTTC. The encoded protein is CASSIGAGPYNEQFF.

V is TRBV2 and J is TRBJ1-4; 7 bases align to TRBD1. There are 15 residues in the CDR3. Germline assignment: CDR1 SNHLY and CDR2 FYNNEI. Losses at the gene ends were 5 bases for V and 8 bases for J; bases not matched to a gene: 11. The CDR3 here is CASSKKQGTTEKLFF. The CDR3, as DNA: TGTGCCAGCAGTAAGAAACAGGGGACCACCGAAAAACTGTTTTTT.

In its sample, this clone was seen a few times. This chain joins TRBV11-2 and TRBJ1-6; unclear D gene. The CDR3 contains 14 residues. With 2 bases removed from V and 6 bases from J, the gap between germline ends came to 8 bases. The germline V gene encodes CDR1 SGHAT and CDR2 FQNNGV. The CDR3 is CASSLSTGNSPLHF. Written as DNA, the CDR3 is TGTGCCAGCAGCTTATCGACTGGTAATTCACCCCTCCACTTT.

The J gene is TRBJ1-2, the V gene TRBV5-1, with a possible D match to TRBD1 (5 bases). CDR3 size: 16 residues. CDR1 is SGHRS and CDR2 is YFSETQ in the germline V gene. V was trimmed by 6 bases and J by 0 bases, leaving 18 bases between them. The chain's CDR3 is CASMRDLGGANYGYTF. CDR3 coding DNA: TGCGCCAGCATGCGAGATCTGGGGGGAGCTAACTATGGCTACACCTTC.

V gene TRBV10-1 combines with J gene TRBJ1-5; D ambiguous. The germline gives CDR1 WNHNN, CDR2 SYGVQD (reference sequence). The CDR3 sequence is 13 residues long. V shed 3 bases and J shed 0 bases, with 3 bases lying between them. CDR3 loop: CASSDRSNQPQHF. CDR3 coding DNA: TGCGCCAGCAGTGACCGTAGCAATCAGCCCCAGCATTTT.

The genes are TRBV5-6 and TRBJ2-4; D is perhaps TRBD2 (5 bases). CDR3 length equals 15 residues. CDR1 is SGHDT and CDR2 is YYEEEE in the germline V gene. Trimming stripped 1 base from V and 0 bases from J, with 8 bases between. The CDR3, as DNA: TGTGCCAGCAGCTTGTATCGGGAAGCCAAAAACATTCAGTACTTC. Protein product: CASSLYREAKNIQYF.

This rearrangement joins TRBV27 to TRBJ1-1, with D perhaps matching TRBD1 (5 bases). Trimming pared 1 base from V and 3 bases from J, leaving 12 bases between. Germline V gene data show CDR1 as MNHEY and CDR2 as SMNVEV (reference sequence). The CDR3 runs to 15 residues. CDR3 DNA sequence: TGTGCCAGCAGTTTATGGGCAGGGTCATACACTGAAGCTTTCTTT. Amino acid sequence: CASSLWAGSYTEAFF.

The chain recombines TRBV5-5 with TRBJ2-2, with 9 nucleotides matching TRBD1. The trim removed 5 bases at V and 5 bases at J, leaving 10 bases unmatched. The CDR3 is made up of 16 amino acids. The germline gives CDR1 SGHKS, CDR2 YYEKEE (reference sequence). CDR3 sequence reads: CASSLDPGTGTGELFF. DNA of the CDR3: TGTGCCAGCAGTCTTGACCCCGGGACAGGGACCGGGGAGCTGTTTTTT.

This chain joins TRBV28 and TRBJ2-3; D ambiguous. In germline, CDR1 is MDHEN, CDR2 SYDVKM. V dropped 6 bases and J dropped 3 bases, with 4 bases sitting between them. The CDR3 totals 11 residues. The CDR3 nucleotides are TGTGCCAGCAGACAAACAGATACGCAGTATTTT. It codes for CASRQTDTQYF.

The V call is TRBV30, the J call TRBJ1-6; D ambiguous. CDR1 and CDR2 from the germline V gene are GTSNPN and SVGIG (reference sequence). This CDR3 is built from 17 residues. Between the trimmed V and J ends, which lost 4 bases and 4 bases, there was a span of 20 bases. The CDR3 DNA is TGTGCCTGGACCGCGGGGAGGACGCCCCCGTATAATTCACCCCTCCACTTT. Encoded protein: CAWTAGRTPPYNSPLHF.